These T cell receptor beta chains were read from a single sample in a study of cytomegalovirus exposure and HLA in healthy donors. Sequencing used immunoSEQ multiplex PCR; TCRdb keeps in-frame clones, though not all of them. The sample lists approximately 190,000 clones, around 86% seen once, with 6.3% in the top ten. Sequenced input: PBMCs. Receptor source: a man in his forties in good health and CMV-seropositive. Each CDR3 is given with its conserved first and last residue. The D gene is left open where the match is weak. Clone size, where shown, is once, few, many, or a class for clones that have expanded.

v_call	j_call	d_call	clone_size	cdr3_nt	cdr3_aa
TRBV19	TRBJ1-1	TRBD1	.	TGTGCCAGCACACCCTCCCGGACAGGGGTGACTGAAGCTTTCTTT	CASTPSRTGVTEAFF
TRBV7-2	TRBJ1-1	.	.	TGTGCCAGCAGCTTATCGCCGCGGAACACTGAAGCTTTCTTT	CASSLSPRNTEAFF
TRBV9	TRBJ1-1	TRBD1	.	TGTGCCAGCAGCGCGACAGGGATGAACACTGAAGCTTTCTTT	CASSATGMNTEAFF
TRBV5-6	TRBJ1-6	TRBD1	.	TGTGCCAGCAGCCTTGGGACAGGGCGGGGTAATTCACCCCTCCACTTT	CASSLGTGRGNSPLHF
TRBV18	TRBJ1-1	.	.	TGTGCCAGCTCACCAAGGGGGGGGAACACTGAAGCTTTCTTT	CASSPRGGNTEAFF
TRBV11-3	TRBJ2-5	TRBD2	.	TGTGCCAGCAGCCTGGGGACTAGCGGGTCCACACAAGAGACCCAGTACTTC	CASSLGTSGSTQETQYF
TRBV2	TRBJ2-7	.	few	TGTGCCAGCCGACAGGTATACGAGCAGTACTTC	CASRQVYEQYF
TRBV6-5	TRBJ1-2	.	.	TGTGCCAGCAGAAAGGACAGCTATGGCTACACCTTC	CASRKDSYGYTF
TRBV11-2	TRBJ2-7	TRBD1	.	TGTGCCAGCAGCCCGGGACAGGGTTGGACCTACGAGCAGTACTTC	CASSPGQGWTYEQYF
TRBV7-2	TRBJ2-3	.	.	TGTGCCAGCAGCTTAGAAGGAGACTCCTTTAGGTTCACAGATACGCAGTATTTT	CASSLEGDSFRFTDTQYF
TRBV27	TRBJ1-5	TRBD1	.	TGTGCCAGCAGGGTCCTGGGACAGAATCAGCCCCAGCATTTT	CASRVLGQNQPQHF
TRBV4-1	TRBJ2-1	TRBD2	.	TGCGCCAGCAGCCAACGGAGCGGGATTACCGGGCCGAGATCCTACAATGAGCAGTTCTTC	CASSQRSGITGPRSYNEQFF
TRBV14	TRBJ2-5	.	once	TGTGCCAGCAGCCACCAAAGGGCTTACACGGGGGAGACCCAGTACTTC	CASSHQRAYTGETQYF
TRBV7-9	TRBJ2-2	.	.	TGTGCCAGCAGCTTAGTGGTAGGGGCGAACACCGGGGAGCTGTTTTTT	CASSLVVGANTGELFF
TRBV7-2	TRBJ1-5	TRBD1	.	TGTGCCAGCAGCCCGGGGACAGGGATAGATCAGCCCCAGCATTTT	CASSPGTGIDQPQHF
TRBV14	TRBJ1-2	TRBD1	.	TGTGCCAGCTCCAGGGGGTCCACTAACTATGGCTACACCTTC	CASSRGSTNYGYTF
TRBV6-1	TRBJ2-7	TRBD1	once	TGTGCCAGCAAAGCCGGGACAGTTGCCTACGAGCAGTACTTC	CASKAGTVAYEQYF
TRBV28	TRBJ1-2	.	.	TGTGCCAGCGGGAGTTTGGGCCCTTTATATGGCTACACCTTC	CASGSLGPLYGYTF
TRBV7-9	TRBJ1-5	.	.	TGTGCCAGCAGCTGGACAAGGGAGCCCCAGCATTTT	CASSWTREPQHF
TRBV21-1	TRBJ1-2	.	.	TGTGCCAGCAGCAAAGCGGCACAGGTCGACGGCTACACCTTC	CASSKAAQVDGYTF
TRBV29-1	TRBJ2-1	TRBD2	.	TGCAGCGTTGCGTCCCTAGCGGCTGGGTACAATGAGCAGTTCTTC	CSVASLAAGYNEQFF
TRBV5-1	TRBJ2-1	TRBD2	.	TGCGCCAGCAGCTTGAGTAGCGGGGGGGTTCACAATGAGCAGTTCTTC	CASSLSSGGVHNEQFF
TRBV12-5	TRBJ2-2	.	.	TGTGCTAGTGGTTCGGCCAGGGGTCCTCCCGGGGAGCTGTTTTTT	CASGSARGPPGELFF
TRBV9	TRBJ1-1	.	.	TGTGCCAGCAGCGTAGTTGAGGGTGGTGAAGCTTTCTTT	CASSVVEGGEAFF